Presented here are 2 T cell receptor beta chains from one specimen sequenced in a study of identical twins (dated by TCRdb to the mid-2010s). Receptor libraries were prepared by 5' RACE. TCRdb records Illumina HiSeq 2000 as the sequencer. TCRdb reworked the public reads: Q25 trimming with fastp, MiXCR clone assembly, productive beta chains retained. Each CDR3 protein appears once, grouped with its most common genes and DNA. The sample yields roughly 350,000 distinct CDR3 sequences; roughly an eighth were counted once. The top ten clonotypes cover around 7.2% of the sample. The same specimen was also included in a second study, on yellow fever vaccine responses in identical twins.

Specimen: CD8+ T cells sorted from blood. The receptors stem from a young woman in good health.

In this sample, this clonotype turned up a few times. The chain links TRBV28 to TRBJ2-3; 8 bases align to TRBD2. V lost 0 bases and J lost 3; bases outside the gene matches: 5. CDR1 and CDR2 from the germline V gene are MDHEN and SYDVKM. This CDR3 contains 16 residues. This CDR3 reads CASSLWGGRWTDTQYF. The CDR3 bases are TGTGCCAGCAGTTTATGGGGCGGGAGGTGGACAGATACGCAGTATTTT.

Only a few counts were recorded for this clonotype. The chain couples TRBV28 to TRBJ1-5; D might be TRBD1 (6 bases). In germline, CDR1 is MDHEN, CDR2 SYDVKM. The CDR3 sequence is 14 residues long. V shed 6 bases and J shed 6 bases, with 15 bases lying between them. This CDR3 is CASRRGMGAQPQHF. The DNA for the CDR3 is TGTGCCAGCAGAAGAGGCATGGGGGCTCAGCCCCAGCATTTT.